Sequencing of this T cell receptor (beta chain) was carried out in a study of T cell responses to AZD1222 COVID-19 vaccine. Findings of the study overall: Targeting of unmutated variant regions was reportedly seen in nearly half of spike-specific TCRs. Clonal diversity was possibly underestimated, and white British individuals and females predominated among donors.

On this clone itself: Its specificity is not known.

Profiled with immunoSEQ multiplex PCR; TCRdb holds only in-frame clones, not every one. The sample contains 140,000 to 150,000 clones, roughly 92% of which appear only once. The source of this sequence is an adult in good health. The starting material was peripheral blood, obtained on day 0 of AZD1222 vaccination.

In DNA form, the CDR3 reads TGTGCCAGCAGTCCCGGACAGGGATATCAGCCCCAGCATTTT. It yields the protein CASSPGQGYQPQHF. V and J are TRBV28 and TRBJ1-5; 8 bases line up with TRBD1. Germline V gene lookup returns CDR1 MDHEN and CDR2 SYDVKM. V was clipped by 5 bases and J by 5 bases; unmatched bases: 5. CDR3 length: 14 amino acids. Using reference TRBV28 and TRBJ1-5 for the parts outside the CDR3, the full variable domain is DVKVTQSSRYLVKRTGEKVFLECVQDMDHENMFWYRQDPGLGLRLIYFSYDVKMKEKGDIPEGYSVSREKKERFSLILESASTNQTSMYLCASSPGQGYQPQHFGDGTRLSIL.